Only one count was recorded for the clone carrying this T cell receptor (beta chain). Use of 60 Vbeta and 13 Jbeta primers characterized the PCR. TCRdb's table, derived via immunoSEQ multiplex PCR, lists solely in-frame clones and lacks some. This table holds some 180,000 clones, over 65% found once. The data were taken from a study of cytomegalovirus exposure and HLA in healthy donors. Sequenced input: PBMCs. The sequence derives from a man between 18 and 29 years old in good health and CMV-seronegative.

CDR3 bases: TGCAGCGTCCGAAACAGGGGGGCGTATGGCTACACCTTC. Translated, it gives CSVRNRGAYGYTF. This chain uses TRBV29-1 with TRBJ1-2; 8 bases align to TRBD1. CDR1 is SQVTM, CDR2 ANQGSEA, per germline. The CDR3 is 13 amino acids. The V and J ends lost 6 bases and 5 bases, in that order; junction bases with no gene match: 8.